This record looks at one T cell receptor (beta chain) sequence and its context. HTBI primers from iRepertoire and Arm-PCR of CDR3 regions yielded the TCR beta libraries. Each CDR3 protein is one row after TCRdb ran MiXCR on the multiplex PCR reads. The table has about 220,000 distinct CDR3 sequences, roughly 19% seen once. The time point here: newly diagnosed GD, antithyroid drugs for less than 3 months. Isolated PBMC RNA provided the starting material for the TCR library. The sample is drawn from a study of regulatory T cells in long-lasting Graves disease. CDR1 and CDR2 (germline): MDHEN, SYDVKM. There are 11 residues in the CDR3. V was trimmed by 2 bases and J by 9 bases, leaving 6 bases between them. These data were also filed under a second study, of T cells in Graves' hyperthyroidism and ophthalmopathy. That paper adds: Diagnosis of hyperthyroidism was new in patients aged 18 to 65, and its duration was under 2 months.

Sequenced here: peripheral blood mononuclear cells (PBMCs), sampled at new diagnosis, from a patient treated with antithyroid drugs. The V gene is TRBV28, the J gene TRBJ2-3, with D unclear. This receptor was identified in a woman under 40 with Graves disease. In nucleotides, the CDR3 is TGTGCCAGCAGTTTAAGTAGCACGCAGTATTTT. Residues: CASSLSSTQYF.